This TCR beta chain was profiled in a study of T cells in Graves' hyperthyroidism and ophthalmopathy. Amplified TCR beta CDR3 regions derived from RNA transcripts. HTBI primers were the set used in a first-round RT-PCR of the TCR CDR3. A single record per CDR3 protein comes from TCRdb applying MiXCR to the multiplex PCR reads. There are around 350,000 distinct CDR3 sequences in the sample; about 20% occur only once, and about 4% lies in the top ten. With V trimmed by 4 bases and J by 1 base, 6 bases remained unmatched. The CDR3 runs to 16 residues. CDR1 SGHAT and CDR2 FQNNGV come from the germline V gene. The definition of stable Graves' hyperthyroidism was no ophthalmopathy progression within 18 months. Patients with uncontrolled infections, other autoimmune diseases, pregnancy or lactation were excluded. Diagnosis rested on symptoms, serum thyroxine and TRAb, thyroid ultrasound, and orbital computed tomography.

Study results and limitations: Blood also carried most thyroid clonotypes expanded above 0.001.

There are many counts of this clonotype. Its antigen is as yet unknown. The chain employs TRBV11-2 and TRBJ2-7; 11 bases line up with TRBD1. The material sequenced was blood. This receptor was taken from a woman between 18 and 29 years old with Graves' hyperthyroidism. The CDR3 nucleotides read TGTGCCAGCAGCTACCTCCGGGACAGGGGGTCCTACGAGCAGTACTTC. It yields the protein CASSYLRDRGSYEQYF.